This T cell receptor (beta chain) is from a study of siplizumab effects on memory and regulatory T cells. Trimming removed 3 bases from V and 2 bases from J; junction bases left unmatched: 4. Germline lookup yields CDR1 MNHEY and CDR2 SMNVEV (reference sequence). The CDR3 runs 14 residues. General study results and limits: Proliferating clones, CD4+ or CD8+, lacked an assignable naive or memory phenotype in roughly 75-95% of cases.

This clone has more than one count but fewer than ten. Its antigen is undetermined. Cells from the mixed lymphocyte reaction underwent coculture for five to six days at 37 degrees C. TCRdb keeps only in-frame clones here, not all; method: immunoSEQ multiplex PCR. The sample has about 12,000 clones, 40% seen once. Source material: CFSE-low (dividing) CD8+ T cells sorted from an allogeneic mixed lymphocyte reaction. The chain employs TRBV27 and TRBJ2-7; 7 positions match TRBD1. This TCR was recovered from a human donor in good health; the cells came from an allogeneic mixed lymphocyte reaction. The CDR3 DNA follows: TGTGCCAGCAGTTTCCTGGGACAGACCTACGAGCAGTACTTC. Protein sequence: CASSFLGQTYEQYF.